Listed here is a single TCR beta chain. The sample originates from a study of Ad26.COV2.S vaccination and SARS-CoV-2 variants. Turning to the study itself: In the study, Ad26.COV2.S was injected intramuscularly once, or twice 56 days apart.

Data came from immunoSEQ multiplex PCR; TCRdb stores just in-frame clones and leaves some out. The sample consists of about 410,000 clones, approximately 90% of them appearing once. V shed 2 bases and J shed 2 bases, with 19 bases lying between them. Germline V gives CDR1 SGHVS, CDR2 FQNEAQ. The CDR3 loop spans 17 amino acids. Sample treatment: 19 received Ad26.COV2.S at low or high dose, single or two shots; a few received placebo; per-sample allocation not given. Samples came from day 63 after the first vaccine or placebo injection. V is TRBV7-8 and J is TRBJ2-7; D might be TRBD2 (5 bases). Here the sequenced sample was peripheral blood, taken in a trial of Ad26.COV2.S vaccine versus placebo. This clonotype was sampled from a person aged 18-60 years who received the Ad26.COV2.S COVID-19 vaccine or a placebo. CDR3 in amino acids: CASSLYYGESATYEQYF. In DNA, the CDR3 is TGTGCCAGCAGCTTATATTATGGGGAGTCGGCCACCTACGAGCAGTACTTC.